This TCR beta chain was recorded in a study of control samples from healthy donors and cancer patients. CDR1 is SGHAT, CDR2 FQDESV, per germline (reference sequence). The germline V and J ends were trimmed by 5 bases and 4 bases, with 17 bases remaining between them. The CDR3 has 15 residues. Using immunoSEQ multiplex PCR, the repertoire was profiled, and TCRdb retains in-frame clones only, with some absent. The sample includes roughly 180,000 clones, 85% to 95% of them seen just once. The rearrangement uses TRBV11-1 and TRBJ1-1; D gene ambiguous. Sequenced: blood. The sequence came from a woman aged 18 to 35 in good health. The CDR3 DNA sequence: TGTGCCAGCAGCCCACAAACACCCCTGCCCACTGAAGCTTTCTTT. Encoded protein: CASSPQTPLPTEAFF.